This T cell receptor beta chain was retrieved from a study of blood T cell repertoires in COVID-19. Study-wide context: Acute and convalescent COVID-19 samples came from the United States, Italy and Spain. The cDNA or gDNA used as material had been derived from T cells, B-cell-depleted T cells, or PBMCs.

V trimming: 5 bases; J trimming: 7 bases; junction bases outside the gene matches: 9. CDR3 length: 14 amino acids. Germline CDR1 SGHVS, CDR2 FQNEAQ. In the source study's methods: It was from reference gene primer amplification that nucleated cell counts were estimated. The table came from immunoSEQ multiplex PCR; TCRdb's copy has only in-frame clones and leaves some out. Clonal size and the V and J genes are those of that table, whereas D and trimming came from the DNA. The table shows over 250,000 clones, with 88% occurring only once. This clone has just one count. The chain links TRBV7-8 to TRBJ1-2; the match to TRBD1 covers 8 bases. Sequences were obtained from peripheral blood. This clonotype originated in a woman aged 35 to 49 who had recovered from COVID-19. The CDR3 here is CASSADRGIRGYTF. CDR3 coding DNA: TGTGCCAGCAGCGCCGACAGGGGTATTCGTGGCTACACCTTC.